This T cell receptor (beta chain) was sequenced in a study of identical twins. Each cDNA held unique molecular identifiers, and template switching gave it a universal primer site. TCRdb reprocessed the 5' RACE reads with MiXCR, giving one entry per CDR3 protein. This table has nearly 650,000 distinct CDR3 sequences, just over 7% appearing once. Study-wide points: Insertions ran lower in abundant cord blood beta clonotypes, though not in memory repertoires. In beta out-of-frame sequences, the excess sharing between twins was weaker.

The CDR3 extends over 16 amino acids. V was clipped by 1 base and J by 0 bases, with 11 bases between them. From germline, CDR1 is SNHLY and CDR2 FYNNEI. This clonotype has at least ten counts. Its antigen is currently unknown. The sample also formed part of further work on yellow fever vaccine responses in identical twins.

The sample was PBMCs. The clonotype originates from a woman aged 18-29 years in good health. V gene TRBV2 combines with J gene TRBJ2-3; the D gene is possibly TRBD2 (6 bases). CDR3 protein: CASSEETGDSTDTQYF. CDR3 DNA sequence: TGTGCCAGCAGTGAAGAGACGGGAGACAGCACAGATACGCAGTATTTT.